The next 24 T cell receptor beta chains were all read from a single sample in a study of blood T cell repertoires in COVID-19. Only in-frame clones appear in the TCRdb table, and some are missing; sequencing was by immunoSEQ multiplex PCR. This table has around 400,000 clones, 88% appearing once. Specimen: PBMCs or T cells enriched from blood (not recorded which). Every receptor here comes from a woman aged 18-29 years who had been exposed to COVID-19.

This chain joins TRBV6-4 and TRBJ1-3, with 9 positions matching TRBD1. The CDR3 is made up of 14 amino acids. Germline CDR1 and CDR2: MRHNA and SNTAGT. The J segment lost 3 bases and the V segment lost 8 bases, leaving 5 bases of the junction unmatched. CDR3: CASGDRVFGNTIYF. CDR3 coding DNA: TGTGCCAGCGGGGACAGGGTCTTTGGAAACACCATATATTTT.

The V and J genes are TRBV5-6 and TRBJ2-1; D may be TRBD2 (6 bases). In germline, CDR1 is SGHDT, CDR2 YYEEEE. Trimming shortened V by 3 bases and J by 6 bases, and 13 bases separated the two germline ends. This CDR3 is 14 amino acids long. The CDR3 spells CASSSLGTGNEQFF. In DNA form, the CDR3 reads TGTGCCAGCAGCTCACTCGGGACTGGCAATGAGCAGTTCTTC. The full variable domain, completed using reference TRBV5-6 and TRBJ2-1, is DAGVTQSPTHLIKTRGQQVTLRCSPKSGHDTVSWYQQALGQGPQFIFQYYEEEERQRGNFPDRFSGHQFPNYSSELNVNALLLGDSALYLCASSSLGTGNEQFFGPGTRLTVL.

This chain connects TRBV5-1 to TRBJ2-7; TRBD2 matches at 14 bases. The CDR3 runs 15 residues. Germline V lookup: CDR1 SGHRS, CDR2 YFSETQ. J lost 4 bases, V lost 3 bases, and 3 bases had no gene match. CDR3: CASSSGLAGVYEQYF. The CDR3 DNA follows: TGCGCCAGCAGCTCGGGACTAGCGGGAGTGTACGAGCAGTACTTC.

This chain connects TRBV9 to TRBJ1-2; the D is unclear. Germline V gene data show CDR1 as SGDLS and CDR2 as YYNGEE. Between the trimmed V and J ends, which lost 4 bases and 6 bases, there was a span of 10 bases. The CDR3 has 12 residues. The CDR3 protein is CASSSSGDGYTF. The CDR3 bases are TGTGCCAGCAGCAGCTCCGGAGATGGCTACACCTTC.

Regarding this clone: Other DNA variants within this sample encode the same CDR3. The chain joins TRBV7-2 to TRBJ2-1; maybe TRBD2 (6 bases). Trimming pared 1 base from V and 0 bases from J, leaving 7 bases between. CDR1 SGHTA and CDR2 FQGNSA come from the germline V gene. The CDR3 is 15 residues long. CDR3 bases: TGTGCCAGCAGCTTAGGGGGAGGCTCCTACAATGAGCAGTTCTTC. Encoded protein: CASSLGGGSYNEQFF.

V gene TRBV6-5 combines with J gene TRBJ1-6; 9 bases line up with TRBD1. The CDR3 runs to 14 residues. V lost 6 bases to trimming and J lost 7 bases; unmatched junction nucleotides: 4. In germline, CDR1 is MNHEY, CDR2 SVGAGI. The CDR3 DNA follows: TGTGCCAGCAGGGGACAGGGTGTAAATTCACCCCTCCACTTT. Translated: CASRGQGVNSPLHF.

The genes are TRBV28 and TRBJ2-1, with 12 positions matching TRBD2. Germline lookup yields CDR1 MDHEN and CDR2 SYDVKM. The CDR3 contains 16 residues. Trimming removed 5 bases from V and 6 bases from J; junction bases left unmatched: 8. CDR3 in amino acids: CASSISPGLAGNEQFF. The CDR3 DNA reads as TGTGCCAGCAGTATCTCACCGGGACTAGCGGGCAATGAGCAGTTCTTC.

The rearrangement links TRBV6-5 to TRBJ2-7; D is perhaps TRBD2 (5 bases). This CDR3 contains 13 residues. The germline V gene encodes CDR1 MNHEY and CDR2 SVGAGI. Deletions cut 0 bases from V and 5 bases from J, with 8 bases between. CDR3 sequence: CASSYSWENEQYF. CDR3 nucleotides: TGTGCCAGCAGTTACTCGTGGGAGAACGAGCAGTACTTC.

In the case of this clone: Other DNA sequences in this specimen translate into the identical CDR3. V usage is TRBV19 and J usage is TRBJ1-2, with unresolved D. The V gene's germline CDR1 is LNHDA and CDR2 SQIVND (reference sequence). Trimming removed 7 bases at V and 4 bases at J, with 13 bases between. The CDR3 is 13 amino acids. As DNA, the CDR3 is TGTGCCAGTATCGGAGGGCCAAGCTATGGCTACACCTTC. Protein product: CASIGGPSYGYTF.

This chain uses TRBV7-9 with TRBJ1-1; the D gene is possibly TRBD1 (5 bases). Trimming pared 1 base from V and 5 bases from J, leaving 11 bases between. CDR1 is SEHNR and CDR2 is FQNEAQ in the germline V gene (reference sequence). The CDR3 consists of 14 residues. CDR3 in DNA: TGTGCCAGCAGCTTAGTGCAGGGAGGAACTGAAGCTTTCTTT. Translating gives CASSLVQGGTEAFF.

V is TRBV15 and J is TRBJ1-2; 11 positions match TRBD1. V lost 4 bases and J lost 2; bases outside the gene matches: 3. The CDR3 has 15 amino acids. Germline CDR1 LNHNV, CDR2 YYDKDF (reference sequence). The CDR3 coding sequence is TGTGCCACCAGCACGGGACAGGGGGTCAACTATGGCTACACCTTC. Encoded protein: CATSTGQGVNYGYTF.

The rearrangement uses TRBV3-1 (or the pseudogene TRBV3-2) and TRBJ2-7; 7 bases match TRBD1. The trim removed 0 bases at V and 0 bases at J, leaving 5 bases unmatched. The CDR3 is 16 amino acids. CDR1 is LGHDT and CDR2 is YNNKEL in the germline V gene (reference sequence). The CDR3 loop is CASSQDPGTDSYEQYF. The CDR3 DNA reads as TGTGCCAGCAGCCAAGATCCCGGGACAGACTCCTACGAGCAGTACTTC.

J is TRBJ1-6 and V is TRBV9, with TRBD1 identical over 8 bases. V lost 0 bases, J lost 8 bases, and 7 bases stayed unmatched. Germline V gene lookup returns CDR1 SGDLS and CDR2 YYNGEE. This CDR3 is 16 amino acids long. The CDR3 coding sequence is TGTGCCAGCAGCGTAGGTTTTGGGACAGGAGATTCACCCCTCCACTTT. Translated: CASSVGFGTGDSPLHF.

The genes are TRBV3-1 (or the pseudogene TRBV3-2) and TRBJ2-7, with TRBD2 matching over 11 bases. Germline V CDR1 and CDR2: LGHDT, YNNKEL (reference sequence). With V trimmed by 1 base and J by 7 bases, 6 bases remained unmatched. The CDR3 has 15 amino acids. The CDR3 here is CASSQGSGRAGEQYF. The CDR3 DNA is TGTGCCAGCAGCCAAGGTAGCGGGAGGGCCGGTGAGCAGTACTTC.

This clone turned up a few times. This chain joins TRBV30 and TRBJ1-1; 8 nucleotides line up with TRBD1. The CDR3 consists of 14 residues. Germline V CDR1 and CDR2: GTSNPN, SVGIG (reference sequence). Trimming cost V 3 bases and J 4 bases; bases outside gene matches: 7. CDR3 sequence (DNA): TGTGCCTGGAGGGATCAGGGGGCTAGCACTGAAGCTTTCTTT. Translating gives CAWRDQGASTEAFF.

The rearrangement uses TRBV5-4 and TRBJ1-2; TRBD1 agrees at 9 bases. Germline CDR1 is SGHNT and CDR2 is YYREEE (reference sequence). This CDR3 has 15 amino acids. V lost 1 base and J lost 2; bases outside the gene matches: 3. CDR3 DNA sequence: TGTGCCAGCAGCTTGACAGGGGGCTTGAACTATGGCTACACCTTC. It specifies CASSLTGGLNYGYTF.

CDR3 in amino acids: CASSLSSGGYGYTF. The DNA for the CDR3 is TGTGCCAGCAGCTTATCATCCGGGGGTTATGGCTACACCTTC. The chain couples TRBV7-9 to TRBJ1-2, with D perhaps TRBD1 (5 bases). Trimming removed 2 bases at V and 5 bases at J, with 12 bases between. This CDR3 region has 14 residues. Per germline, CDR1 SEHNR and CDR2 FQNEAQ (reference sequence).

This chain links TRBV18 with TRBJ1-5; D remains unclear. The CDR3 covers 15 residues. The germline CDR1 and CDR2 sequences are KGHSH and LQKENI. V lost 2 bases and J 0 bases, leaving 8 bases between the germline ends. CDR3 coding DNA: TGTGCCAGCTCACCAGGGCAACATAGCAATCAGCCCCAGCATTTT. This sequence encodes CASSPGQHSNQPQHF.

CDR3 residues: CASRATGGTPLHF. CDR3 nucleotide sequence: TGTGCCAGCAGGGCCACAGGGGGAACACCCCTCCACTTT. This chain links TRBV28 with TRBJ1-6; 8 nucleotides line up with TRBD1. The germline V gene encodes CDR1 MDHEN and CDR2 SYDVKM. The CDR3 spans 13 residues. After removal of 6 bases from V and 11 bases from J, the junction contained 6 bases not matched to a gene.

This clone was seen only a few times. The V gene is TRBV4-1, the J gene TRBJ1-3, with 10 nucleotides matching TRBD1. Germline assignment: CDR1 MGHRA and CDR2 YSYEKL. J gave up 4 bases and V 5 bases, and 8 bases lay outside the gene matches. The CDR3 sequence is 16 residues long. CDR3: CASSSRGQGIGNTIYF. The CDR3 region has the DNA TGCGCCAGCAGCTCCAGGGGACAGGGGATAGGAAACACCATATATTTT.

This chain uses TRBV29-1 with TRBJ2-1, with TRBD2 matching 10 bases. This CDR3 spans 13 amino acids. With V trimmed by 7 bases and J by 4 bases, 4 bases remained unmatched. From germline, CDR1 is SQVTM and CDR2 ANQGSEA. Here the CDR3 reads CSDLLAGYNEQFF. CDR3 sequence (DNA): TGCAGCGACCTACTAGCGGGATACAATGAGCAGTTCTTC.

The chain has TRBV28 and TRBJ1-4, with D unresolved. CDR3 length equals 15 residues. Looked up from germline, CDR1 is MDHEN and CDR2 is SYDVKM. Trimming shortened V by 8 bases and J by 0 bases, and 13 bases separated the two germline ends. The CDR3 spells CASLNRPPTNEKLFF. In DNA, the CDR3 is TGTGCCAGCCTTAATCGTCCCCCAACTAATGAAAAACTGTTTTTT.

The genes are TRBV25-1 and TRBJ1-6, with 9 positions matching TRBD1. With 4 bases clipped from V and 6 bases from J, the junction kept 4 bases outside the gene matches. The CDR3 is 15 residues long. Germline CDR1 reads MGHDK; CDR2 reads SYGVNS. DNA for the CDR3: TGTGCCAGCAGTGTACAGGGGGCCTTTAATTCACCCCTCCACTTT. Protein sequence: CASSVQGAFNSPLHF.

Only one count was recorded for this clone. In nucleotides, the CDR3 is TGTGCCAGTACCCCACCCGGGACAGGGTACGAGCAGTACTTC. Amino acid sequence: CASTPPGTGYEQYF. The chain recombines TRBV19 with TRBJ2-7; 9 nucleotides match TRBD1. CDR1 LNHDA and CDR2 SQIVND come from the germline V gene (reference sequence). The V and J ends lost 7 bases and 4 bases, in that order; junction bases with no gene match: 8. The CDR3 covers 14 residues.